This T cell receptor beta chain was captured in a study of regulatory T cells in long-lasting Graves disease. Study-wide findings and caveats: Gene preferences differed: TRBV28, TRBJ1-2, TRBJ2-5 in persistent cases. New patients shared fewer public clonotypes (about 1,000) than persistent patients did (more than 2,500).

Germline values: CDR1 MNHNS, CDR2 SASEGT. J lost 2 bases, V lost 8 bases, and 7 bases had no gene match. The CDR3 extends over 14 amino acids. With iRepertoire HTBI primers and Arm-PCR of CDR3 regions, TCR beta libraries were built. MiXCR, run by TCRdb on the multiplex PCR reads, gives a single entry per CDR3 protein. The sample has 350,000 to 500,000 distinct CDR3 sequences; roughly 17% are singletons. Many counts were recorded for this clonotype. The antigen remains unidentified. Indicated time point: newly diagnosed GD, antithyroid drugs for less than 3 months. PBMC RNA served as the TCR library source. These data were also reused for a study on T cells in Graves' hyperthyroidism and ophthalmopathy. This second study says: Stable Graves' hyperthyroidism denoted no ophthalmopathy progression over 18 months.

The sequenced sample was peripheral blood mononuclear cells (PBMCs), obtained at new diagnosis, from a patient treated with antithyroid drugs. J is TRBJ2-7 and V is TRBV6-1; 9 bases are shared with TRBD2. This clonotype was obtained from a woman under 40 with Graves disease. CDR3 residues: CASQELAGTYEQYF. The CDR3 DNA reads as TGTGCCAGCCAAGAGCTAGCGGGAACCTACGAGCAGTACTTC.